These 10 T cell receptor beta chains share one sample of origin, sequenced in a study of radiation and T cells in renal cell carcinoma. Sequencing was performed with immunoSEQ multiplex PCR; in TCRdb, only in-frame clones are kept and a portion is missing. The profile shows about 86,000 clones, 70% to 90% of them singletons. Documented time point: blood 4 weeks post-SBRT, at nephrectomy. Treatment in this sample: 15 Gy SBRT to primary tumor, nephrectomy 4 weeks later. The specimen was blood, collected from a patient whose treatment included radiotherapy and nephrectomy. Source of these receptors: a man in his fifties or sixties with renal cell carcinoma.

The V gene is TRBV6-5, the J gene TRBJ1-6; D call uncertain. This CDR3 has 15 amino acids. The V and J ends lost 3 bases and 8 bases respectively, with 14 bases between them. Germline-derived CDR1 and CDR2 are MNHEY and SVGAGI. CDR3 amino acids: CASSYGPPRDSPLHF. For the CDR3, the DNA is TGTGCCAGCAGTTATGGACCGCCAAGGGATTCACCCCTCCACTTT.

This chain uses TRBV7-9 with TRBJ2-7, with D hard to call. CDR3 length: 13 residues. The V gene's germline CDR1 is SEHNR and CDR2 FQNEAQ (reference sequence). V lost 2 bases to trimming and J lost 5 bases, with 10 bases between them. CDR3 residues: CASSLWLADEQYF. The CDR3 bases are TGTGCCAGCAGCTTATGGCTTGCGGACGAGCAGTACTTC.

The rearrangement uses TRBV19 and TRBJ1-1; possibly TRBD1 for D (5 bases). Trimming cost V 3 bases and J 1 base, with 15 bases left between them. From germline, CDR1 is LNHDA and CDR2 SQIVND (reference sequence). The CDR3 is made up of 16 amino acids. CDR3 nucleotide sequence: TGTGCCAGTAGTATTTCCACGGGACCCAAGAACACTGAAGCTTTCTTT. It is translated as CASSISTGPKNTEAFF.

This clone was seen more than once but under ten times. CDR3: CASLGGADTGELFF. The CDR3 DNA follows: TGTGCCAGCCTTGGGGGCGCGGACACCGGGGAGCTGTTTTTT. The rearrangement joins TRBV27 to TRBJ2-2; a weak D match, TRBD1 (6 bases). Trimming took 8 bases from V and 3 from J, leaving 13 bases between them. CDR1 and CDR2 (germline): MNHEY, SMNVEV (reference sequence). The CDR3 is 14 residues long.

The table lists this clone with a few counts. This chain joins TRBV5-1 and TRBJ1-1; D call uncertain. The CDR3 has 13 residues. V was cut by 2 bases and J by 2 bases, with 7 bases left in between. Germline assignment: CDR1 SGHRS and CDR2 YFSETQ. The CDR3 DNA is TGCGCCAGCAGCTTCGGGATAAACACTGAAGCTTTCTTT. It encodes CASSFGINTEAFF.

The rearrangement links TRBV10-2 to TRBJ1-1; the D is unclear. Germline V CDR1 and CDR2: WSHSY, SAAADI. This CDR3 has 11 residues. The germline V and J ends were trimmed by 7 bases and 3 bases, with 6 bases remaining between them. CDR3 loop: CASIRDTEAFF. The CDR3 nucleotides read TGCGCCAGCATAAGGGACACTGAAGCTTTCTTT.

This clone was observed a few times. The rearrangement links TRBV7-2 to TRBJ2-1; the match to TRBD2 covers 9 bases. Trimming took 5 bases from V and 9 from J; bases not matched to a gene: 11. Per germline, CDR1 SGHTA and CDR2 FQGNSA. The CDR3 has 15 residues. This CDR3 reads CASSPPGTRGGEQFF. CDR3 coding DNA: TGTGCCAGCAGCCCTCCCGGGACGCGGGGGGGTGAGCAGTTCTTC. Using reference TRBV7-2 and TRBJ2-1 for the parts outside the CDR3, the full variable domain is GAGVSQSPSNKVTEKGKDVELRCDPISGHTALYWYRQSLGQGLEFLIYFQGNSAPDKSGLPSDRFSAERTGGSVSTLTIQRTQQEDSAVYLCASSPPGTRGGEQFFGPGTRLTVL.

The chain couples TRBV2 to TRBJ1-3; D not resolved. The CDR3 runs to 14 residues. Germline loops: CDR1 SNHLY, CDR2 FYNNEI. V dropped 3 bases and J dropped 0 bases, with 6 bases sitting between them. CDR3 sequence reads: CASSDQVSGNTIYF. The DNA of the CDR3 is TGTGCCAGCAGTGATCAGGTCTCTGGAAACACCATATATTTT.

Worth noting for this clone: This is likely an artifact of a read error, given a far larger clone one base away. The chain recombines TRBV5-6 with TRBJ2-1; unclear D gene. The CDR3 is 12 residues long. V shed 0 bases and J shed 6 bases, with 4 bases lying between them. CDR1 and CDR2 from the germline V gene are SGHDT and YYEEEE. The chain's CDR3 is CASSLDSNEQFF. As DNA, the CDR3 is TGTGCCAGCAGCTTGGACTCCAATGAGCAGTTCTTC.

The rearrangement joins TRBV5-4 to TRBJ1-4, with D tentatively TRBD1 (5 bases). Between the trimmed V and J ends, which lost 1 base and 4 bases, there was a span of 14 bases. CDR3 length: 16 amino acids. From germline, CDR1 is SGHNT and CDR2 YYREEE (reference sequence). The CDR3 is CASSLRTGTDNEKLFF. DNA of the CDR3: TGTGCCAGCAGCTTGCGTACCGGGACCGATAATGAAAAACTGTTTTTT.